The T cell receptor (beta chain) described here comes from a study of blood T cells in healthy people across ages. Findings of the study overall: Estimated diversity that came from one million T cells was considered an underestimate.

Each of the donors had 8 to 10 milliliters of peripheral blood drawn into EDTA-treated Vacutainer tubes. The extraction recovered at least 5.5 micrograms of total RNA per sample. In the case of this clonotype: Antigen unknown.

Then a second PCR, running about 7 to 11 cycles, was carried out with a sample-barcoded 5' primer and a J-beta primer mix. TCRdb processed the 5' RACE reads anew with MiXCR; each CDR3 protein has one entry. The sample gives 700,000 to 800,000 distinct CDR3 sequences, around 46% of which show up once; 20% to 25% is in the top ten. This CDR3 spans 14 amino acids. The germline gives CDR1 SGHRS, CDR2 YFSETQ. V was clipped by 4 bases and J by 7 bases; unmatched bases: 5. The chain employs TRBV5-1 and TRBJ2-3, with 11 bases lining up with TRBD1. The source material was blood. The source of this sequence is a woman aged 60 to 75 in good health. The CDR3 region has the DNA TGCGCCAGCAGCCCTGGGACAGGGGGAAATACGCAGTATTTT. Translating gives CASSPGTGGNTQYF.